This T cell receptor (beta chain) was obtained from a study of Tregs in tolerant kidney transplant recipients. General observations from the study: Findings come from small patient numbers and require larger validation. Activated donor B cell expansion appeared to reveal the most relevant donor-specific TCRbeta repertoire. Some patients' samples used different primers over time, so nucleotide sequences weren't comparable.

A note on this clone: Antigen specificity is unknown.

Mixed chimerism was transient after nonmyeloablative marrow transplants from related graft donors. CD4+CD25+CD127- Tregs, CD4+CD25- non-Tregs, CD4 and CD8 cells were sorted. Germline CDR1 is SGHVS and CDR2 is FQNEAQ. J was trimmed by 9 bases and V by 5 bases; bases with no gene match: 8. CDR3 length: 15 amino acids. TCRdb's copy holds only in-frame clones and misses some; the assay was immunoSEQ multiplex PCR. Among 100,000 or so clones listed, 90% to 95% were seen once. The chain employs TRBV7-8 and TRBJ2-1, with TRBD2 matching 12 bases. Sequencing was performed on CD4+ T cells from blood (PBMCs), taken 12 months after the transplant. The sequence derives from a human patient who received a combined kidney and bone marrow transplant. Some T cells may be transferred from the graft donor. The CDR3 region is CASSPRTSGVGEQFF. The CDR3 DNA reads as TGTGCCAGCAGCCCGCGGACTAGCGGGGTTGGTGAGCAGTTCTTC. Combining the CDR3 with reference TRBV7-8 and TRBJ2-1 gives the whole variable domain GAGVSQSPRYKVAKRGQDVALRCDPISGHVSLFWYQQALGQGPEFLTYFQNEAQLDKSGLPSDRFFAERPEGSVSTLKIQRTQQEDSAVYLCASSPRTSGVGEQFFGPGTRLTVL.